This T cell receptor (beta chain) was documented in a study of human T cells and chemical hapten exposure. In this sample, this clonotype turned up many times. Antigen: not known. Regarding time point: patch test 2, 6 weeks after DPC sensitization. This sample's treatment: therapeutic diphenylcyclopropenone sensitization with weekly scalp DPC. This CDR3 comprises 18 residues. V gave up 5 bases and J gave up 3 bases; unmatched junction bases: 8. The germline gives CDR1 SEHNR, CDR2 FQNEAQ (reference sequence). From the RACE reads, TCRdb called clonotypes with MiXCR, one entry per CDR3 protein. The sample consists of about 40,000 distinct CDR3 sequences, about 3% of them appearing once. Notes on the study in general: Expanded TCRs clustered into significantly more large CDR3 similarity groups than controls, the analysis revealed.

Sample: whole blood, taken in connection with sensitization to the hapten diphenylcyclopropenone (DPC). The chain uses TRBV7-9 and TRBJ2-3, with TRBD2 matching 16 bases. This TCR was recovered from a middle-aged man with alopecia areata. Some clones in this sample may be carry-over from other donors' samples. CDR3 DNA sequence: TGTGCCAGCAGCCCTTACCCGGGACTAGCGGGGGGGACAGATACGCAGTATTTT. As protein: CASSPYPGLAGGTDTQYF.